This entry features one T cell receptor beta chain sequence. The antigen is not known. There are 14 residues in the CDR3. V trimming: 8 bases; J trimming: 3 bases; junction bases outside the gene matches: 12. Germline V gene data show CDR1 as SQVTM and CDR2 as ANQGSEA. The data were obtained in a study of OX40 agonist ivuxolimab in advanced cancers. Study background: The dose-escalation cohort was approximately 85% male, with a mean age of about 58 years, ranging roughly 20 to 90.

Points from the study as a whole: On average, CD8+ T cells showed a greater number of expanded clones than CD4+. There were also nonresponders showing low normalized T-cell clonal expansion.

The table came from immunoSEQ multiplex PCR; TCRdb's copy has only in-frame clones and leaves some out. Of about 33,000 clones listed, approximately 84% are singletons. Peripheral blood came from all dose cohorts at three timepoints. The J gene is TRBJ2-5, the V gene TRBV29-1; 7 bases are shared with TRBD1. The TCR sequence derives from an adult with an advanced solid tumor such as melanoma, head and neck, liver or kidney cancer. This specimen was CD4+ or CD8+ T cells sorted from blood, taken in a trial of the OX40 agonist ivuxolimab. The CDR3 DNA follows: TGCAGCTTCTTTCTGACAGGGCTGGAAGAGACCCAGTACTTC. Translating it yields CSFFLTGLEETQYF.